The TCR beta chain described here comes from a study of shared T cell receptors in the human thymus. The V gene end was trimmed by 6 bases and the J gene end by 3 bases; junction bases not matched to a gene: 8. The CDR3 loop spans 14 amino acids. Germline CDR1 and CDR2: SQVTM and ANQGSEA. Here immunoSEQ multiplex PCR was the method, and the copy in TCRdb shows in-frame clones only, minus some. The table records about 710,000 clones, around 87% of them present only once. This sample also appeared in a second study, on human thymus T cells. From that paper: Thymic material originated from resections removed in the course of corrective heart surgery. What appeared biased in thymic and blood repertoires was the usage of V and J genes.

The sample consisted of thymocytes. J is TRBJ2-1 and V is TRBV29-1, with 7 bases lining up with TRBD1. The receptor's source is a boy in the first two years of life with a congenital heart defect. CDR3 sequence (DNA): TGCAGCGTGATATACAGGGGCAGCTACAATGAGCAGTTCTTC. The encoded protein is CSVIYRGSYNEQFF.